Listed below are T cell receptor beta chains from one sample, sequenced in a study of cytomegalovirus exposure and HLA in healthy donors. Sequenced by immunoSEQ multiplex PCR; TCRdb stores in-frame clones only, minus some. The repertoire holds over 110,000 clones, with 70% to 85% as singletons. Specimen: PBMCs. These receptors all come from a male donor in good health and CMV-seronegative. The CDR3 runs from the conserved cysteine through the conserved F or W. The size of a clone is reported for some rows only, either as once, few or many, or as a class for expanded clones.

CASSPWGLASSYEQYF | TRBJ2-7 | TRBV5-4 | NA
CASSLVPSPGTDTQYF | TRBJ2-3 | TRBV5-5 | few
CASSPSPSGKSSEQYF | TRBJ2-7 | TRBV6-6 | NA
CASSQDGGIDEQFF | TRBJ2-1 | TRBV4-1 | NA
CASSQGGLALNEQFF | TRBJ2-1 | TRBV4-3 | once
CAGYSAARTPSTYEQYF | TRBJ2-7 | TRBV9 | NA
CASSQEGVGNTIYF | TRBJ1-3 | TRBV4-1 | NA
CASSYGVDGGYTF | TRBJ1-2 | TRBV5-5 | once
CASIWTGNAEAFF | TRBJ1-1 | TRBV2 | NA
CASSPNRDSGNTIYF | TRBJ1-3 | TRBV18 | NA
CASSPPQGLAGELFF | TRBJ2-2 | TRBV7-2 | NA
CASSLGGLAGYEQFF | TRBJ2-1 | TRBV5-6 | NA
CASSSETGPYTEAFF | TRBJ1-1 | TRBV6-1 | NA
CASSPGTGGTEAFF | TRBJ1-1 | TRBV5-1 | NA
CASTQAMNTEAFF | TRBJ1-1 | TRBV7-2 | NA
CASSRRGLGPGYGYTF | TRBJ1-2 | TRBV18 | NA
CATASGLAALGQYF | TRBJ2-7 | TRBV6-1 | NA
CATKRGGGTDTQYF | TRBJ2-3 | TRBV10-3 | NA